This T cell receptor (beta chain) was obtained from a study of PD-1 blockade in classical Hodgkin lymphoma. The time point: newly diagnosed, previously untreated cHL patient sample. Newly diagnosed classical Hodgkin lymphoma PBMCs, still untreated, provided the comparison samples. Study-level results: Lower baseline TCR diversity was reported for newly diagnosed patients than for healthy donors. Nothing has yet pinned down what causes the repertoire differences, possibly disease activity or prior therapy.

Only in-frame clones appear in the TCRdb table, and some are missing; sequencing was by immunoSEQ multiplex PCR. The sample has 30,000 or so clones; roughly nine tenths are singletons. With regard to this clone: Its target is unknown.

The ends lost 6 bases at V and 4 bases at J; junction bases unmatched: 7. Germline values: CDR1 SGHTA, CDR2 FQGNSA. This CDR3 is 15 amino acids long. Input material: peripheral blood mononuclear cells (PBMCs). The sequence was obtained from a human donor with classical Hodgkin lymphoma. The chain is built from TRBV7-2 and TRBJ2-7; TRBD2 aligns across 12 bases. The CDR3 region is CASRPLAGGDYEQYF. The CDR3, as DNA: TGTGCCAGCAGACCCCTAGCGGGAGGGGATTACGAGCAGTACTTC.